These T cell receptor beta chains were read from a single sample in a study of blood T cells in healthy people across ages. Each CDR3 protein is one row after TCRdb ran MiXCR on the 5' RACE reads. The data hold 1,800,000 or so distinct CDR3 sequences, with approximately 39% observed a single time. Sequenced material: blood. These receptors all come from a human donor in good health. CDR3s include the opening cysteine and the closing phenylalanine or tryptophan. D genes are given only for firm matches. Size is omitted from some rows. Given values are once, few, many or a class for expanded clones.

J gene: TRBJ2-4
clone size: .
V gene: TRBV6-6
D gene: .
CDR3 DNA: TGTGCCAGCAGGACGATGGAAAAAAACATTCAGTACTTC
CDR3 protein: CASRTMEKNIQYF

J gene: TRBJ1-2
clone size: few
V gene: TRBV4-2
D gene: TRBD1
CDR3 DNA: TGTGCCAGCAGCCAAGAACCTCTTCCCTGGGACAGGGGGCGCGATGGGTTTGGCTACACCTTC
CDR3 protein: CASSQEPLPWDRGRDGFGYTF

J gene: TRBJ2-5
clone size: .
V gene: TRBV21-1
D gene: .
CDR3 DNA: TGTGCCAGCGGCCCATTCGGTGAGACCCAGTACTTC
CDR3 protein: CASGPFGETQYF

J gene: TRBJ1-1
clone size: .
V gene: TRBV7-6
D gene: .
CDR3 DNA: TGTGCCAGCAGCCCAAGCACGACTGAAGCTTTCTTT
CDR3 protein: CASSPSTTEAFF

J gene: TRBJ1-6
clone size: .
V gene: TRBV15
D gene: .
CDR3 DNA: TGTGCCACCAGCAGAGATGTCGGCTTGAGGTCGGGTTATAATTCACCCCTCCACTTT
CDR3 protein: CATSRDVGLRSGYNSPLHF

J gene: TRBJ2-3
clone size: few
V gene: TRBV7-2
D gene: TRBD2
CDR3 DNA: TGTGCCAGCAGCGTTACTAGCGGCTACACAGATACGCAGTATTTT
CDR3 protein: CASSVTSGYTDTQYF

J gene: TRBJ2-3
clone size: .
V gene: TRBV25-1
D gene: .
CDR3 DNA: TGTGACACAGATACGCAGTATTTT
CDR3 protein: CDTDTQYF

J gene: TRBJ2-3
clone size: few
V gene: TRBV3-1
D gene: .
CDR3 DNA: TGTGCCAGCAGCCCCGAGCCGAGGACTACGCAGTATTTT
CDR3 protein: CASSPEPRTTQYF

J gene: TRBJ2-1
clone size: few
V gene: TRBV7-2
D gene: .
CDR3 DNA: TGTGCCAGCAGCCCGGACCCTAGGCCCTACAATGAGCAGTTCTTC
CDR3 protein: CASSPDPRPYNEQFF

J gene: TRBJ2-1
clone size: few
V gene: TRBV12-3/TRBV12-4
D gene: .
CDR3 DNA: TGTGCCAGCAGTTACGCAGGGGCTGACAATGAGCAGTTCTTC
CDR3 protein: CASSYAGADNEQFF

J gene: TRBJ1-6
clone size: .
V gene: TRBV7-7
D gene: TRBD1
CDR3 DNA: TGTGCCAGCAGCTCGGACAGGGGGTCACCCCTCCACTTT
CDR3 protein: CASSSDRGSPLHF

J gene: TRBJ1-4
clone size: once
V gene: TRBV28
D gene: .
CDR3 DNA: TGTGCCGGACGACAGCATCTTAATGAAAAACTGTTTTTT
CDR3 protein: CAGRQHLNEKLFF

J gene: TRBJ2-3
clone size: .
V gene: TRBV13
D gene: .
CDR3 DNA: TGTGCCAGCAGCTTCAGGGATTTGGATACGCAGTATTTT
CDR3 protein: CASSFRDLDTQYF

J gene: TRBJ2-1
clone size: .
V gene: TRBV2
D gene: TRBD2
CDR3 DNA: TGTGCCAGCAGTGAGGGCGGGGACTACAATGAGCAGGTCTTC
CDR3 protein: CASSEGGDYNEQVF

J gene: TRBJ1-1
clone size: .
V gene: TRBV29-1
D gene: .
CDR3 DNA: TGCAGCGCAACCGGGACCGCGGACACTGAAGCTTTCTTT
CDR3 protein: CSATGTADTEAFF

J gene: TRBJ2-3
clone size: .
V gene: TRBV27
D gene: .
CDR3 DNA: TGTGCCAGCAGGCTAGCCTCATTTACTAGCACAGATACGCAGTATTTT
CDR3 protein: CASRLASFTSTDTQYF

J gene: TRBJ1-2
clone size: .
V gene: TRBV12-3/TRBV12-4
D gene: .
CDR3 DNA: TGTGCCAGCAGTCCTGGGGGAAACCCTTACTATGGCTACACCTTC
CDR3 protein: CASSPGGNPYYGYTF

J gene: TRBJ2-3
clone size: .
V gene: TRBV5-1
D gene: .
CDR3 DNA: TGCGCCAGCAGCTTGGCCGATACCCGCACAGATACGCAGTATTTT
CDR3 protein: CASSLADTRTDTQYF

J gene: TRBJ2-5
clone size: few
V gene: TRBV20-1
D gene: TRBD2
CDR3 DNA: TGCAGTGCTAGTCTAGCGGGGGGAGGTCAAGAGACCCAGTACTTC
CDR3 protein: CSASLAGGGQETQYF

J gene: TRBJ2-5
clone size: once
V gene: TRBV5-1
D gene: .
CDR3 DNA: TGCGCCAGCACTATCCCCCCGGAGGAGACCCAGTACTTC
CDR3 protein: CASTIPPEETQYF

J gene: TRBJ1-6
clone size: .
V gene: TRBV7-9
D gene: TRBD1
CDR3 DNA: TGTGCCAGCAGCTCCACAAGGACAGGGCTTCGTTCACCCCTCCACTTT
CDR3 protein: CASSSTRTGLRSPLHF

J gene: TRBJ1-2
clone size: .
V gene: TRBV28
D gene: .
CDR3 DNA: TGTGCCAGCAGTTCCCCCATCGGTGGGGGTGGCTACACCTTC
CDR3 protein: CASSSPIGGGGYTF

J gene: TRBJ2-7
clone size: .
V gene: TRBV20-1
D gene: TRBD1
CDR3 DNA: TGCAGTGCCATGCCCGGGACAGGGTTGAACGAGCAGTACTTC
CDR3 protein: CSAMPGTGLNEQYF

J gene: TRBJ2-3
clone size: .
V gene: TRBV6-5
D gene: TRBD2
CDR3 DNA: TGTGCCAGCAGTTACACCAGCGGGGGGCTTAGCACAGATACGCAGTATTTT
CDR3 protein: CASSYTSGGLSTDTQYF

J gene: TRBJ2-1
clone size: few
V gene: TRBV12-3/TRBV12-4
D gene: TRBD2
CDR3 DNA: TGTGCCACACTGGGGGAGACTAGCGGGGGGGCGGATTACAATGAGCAGTTCTTC
CDR3 protein: CATLGETSGGADYNEQFF

J gene: TRBJ1-6
clone size: .
V gene: TRBV7-9
D gene: .
CDR3 DNA: TGTGCCAGCAGCTTAAAGAGGATCGGAAATTCACCCCTCCACTTT
CDR3 protein: CASSLKRIGNSPLHF

J gene: TRBJ1-1
clone size: few
V gene: TRBV6-5
D gene: .
CDR3 DNA: TGTGCCAGCTCCCGGGACACCTTCAACACTGAAGCTTTCTTT
CDR3 protein: CASSRDTFNTEAFF

J gene: TRBJ2-7
clone size: .
V gene: TRBV4-3
D gene: .
CDR3 DNA: TGCGCCTGCAGCCAAGCAAAGGTACCTTCCTACGAGCAGTACTTC
CDR3 protein: CACSQAKVPSYEQYF

J gene: TRBJ1-1
clone size: few
V gene: TRBV2
D gene: .
CDR3 DNA: TGTGCCAGCACAAGGGACGGGAACACTGAAGCTTTCTTT
CDR3 protein: CASTRDGNTEAFF

J gene: TRBJ2-3
clone size: .
V gene: TRBV4-3
D gene: TRBD2
CDR3 DNA: TGCGCCAGCAGCCAAGATCCACGGGGGGGATTCACAGATACGCAGTATTTT
CDR3 protein: CASSQDPRGGFTDTQYF

J gene: TRBJ1-5
clone size: .
V gene: TRBV19
D gene: TRBD1
CDR3 DNA: TGTGCCAGTGGCAGGGACAGGGAGTCGGGTCAGCCCCAGCATTTT
CDR3 protein: CASGRDRESGQPQHF

J gene: TRBJ1-3
clone size: few
V gene: TRBV20-1
D gene: .
CDR3 DNA: TGCAGTGCTAGAGGGGCCGACAGCTCTGGAAACACCATATATTTT
CDR3 protein: CSARGADSSGNTIYF

J gene: TRBJ2-1
clone size: few
V gene: TRBV3-1
D gene: .
CDR3 DNA: TGTGCCAGCAGCCAACCCCCTAGCTACAATGAGCAGTTCTTC
CDR3 protein: CASSQPPSYNEQFF

J gene: TRBJ1-6
clone size: .
V gene: TRBV4-3
D gene: TRBD1
CDR3 DNA: TGCGCCAGCAGCCAAGATCTTTCGGGTGGGACAGGAGATTCACCCCTCCACTTT
CDR3 protein: CASSQDLSGGTGDSPLHF

J gene: TRBJ2-6
clone size: .
V gene: TRBV6-5
D gene: TRBD1
CDR3 DNA: TGTGCCAGCAGTTACCCAACTATAGATAGGGGGCCTACTCTGGGGGCCAACGTCCTGACTTTC
CDR3 protein: CASSYPTIDRGPTLGANVLTF